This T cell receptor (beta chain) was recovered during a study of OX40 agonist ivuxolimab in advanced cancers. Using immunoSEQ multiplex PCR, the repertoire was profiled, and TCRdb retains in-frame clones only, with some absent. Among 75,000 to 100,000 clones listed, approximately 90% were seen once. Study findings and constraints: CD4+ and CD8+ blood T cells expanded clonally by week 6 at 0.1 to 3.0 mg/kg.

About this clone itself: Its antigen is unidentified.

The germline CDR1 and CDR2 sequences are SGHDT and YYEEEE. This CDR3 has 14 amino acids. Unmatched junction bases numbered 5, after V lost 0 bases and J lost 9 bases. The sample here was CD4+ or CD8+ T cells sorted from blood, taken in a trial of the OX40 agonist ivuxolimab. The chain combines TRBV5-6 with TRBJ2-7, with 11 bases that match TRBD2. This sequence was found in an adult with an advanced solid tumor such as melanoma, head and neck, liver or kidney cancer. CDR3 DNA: TGTGCCAGCAGCTTGGTGACTAGCGGGATCTGGCAGTACTTC. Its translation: CASSLVTSGIWQYF.